The clone carrying this TCR beta chain was picked up a small number of times. Its antigen is undetermined. The sample originates from a study of T-cell reconstitution after alpha-beta-depleted transplantation in children. Whole-study results and caveats: Some patients owed their high day-60 TCRbeta diversity to surviving recipient T cells and thymic progenitors. Counts and diversity of T cells one year after transplant came mostly from newly produced T cells. Reportedly, roughly two months post-transplant, alpha-beta T cells arose from several hundred expanded graft clones.

Preparing the TCRbeta library involved the use of unique molecular identifiers. TCRdb recomputed calls from the PCR reads with MiXCR, one row per CDR3 protein. This sample has about 870,000 distinct CDR3 sequences, with 15% to 20% found just once. The sequence came from a male patient younger than 18 who had a stem cell transplant for acute lymphoblastic leukemia, so the T cells may come from the graft donor. This specimen consisted of PBMCs, mostly from graft donor cells, obtained 360 days after TCRalphabeta/CD19-depleted stem cell transplant.

The CDR3 DNA reads TGTGCCAGCAGCTCATTTGAGGCCAAAAACATTCAGTACTTC. Translated, it gives CASSSFEAKNIQYF. The rearrangement links TRBV7-8 to TRBJ2-4, with D hard to call. The CDR3 spans 14 residues. With 4 bases removed from V and 1 base from J, the gap between germline ends came to 8 bases. Germline V lookup: CDR1 SGHVS, CDR2 FQNEAQ.